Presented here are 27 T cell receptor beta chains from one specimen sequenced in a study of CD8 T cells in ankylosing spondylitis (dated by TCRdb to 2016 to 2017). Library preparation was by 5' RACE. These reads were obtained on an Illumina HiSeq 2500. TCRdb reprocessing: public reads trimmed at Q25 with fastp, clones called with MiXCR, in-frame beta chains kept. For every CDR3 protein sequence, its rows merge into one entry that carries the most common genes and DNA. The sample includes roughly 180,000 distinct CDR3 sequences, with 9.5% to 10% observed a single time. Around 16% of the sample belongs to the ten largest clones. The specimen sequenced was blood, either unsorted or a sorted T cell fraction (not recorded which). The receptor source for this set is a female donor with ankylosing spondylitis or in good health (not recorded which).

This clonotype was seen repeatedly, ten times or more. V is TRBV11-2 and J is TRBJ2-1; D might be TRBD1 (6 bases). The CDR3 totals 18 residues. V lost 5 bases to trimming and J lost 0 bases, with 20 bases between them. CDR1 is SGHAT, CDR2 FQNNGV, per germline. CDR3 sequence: CASSIPLTGSISYNEQFF. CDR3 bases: TGTGCCAGCAGCATCCCGCTGACAGGTTCTATCTCCTACAATGAGCAGTTCTTC. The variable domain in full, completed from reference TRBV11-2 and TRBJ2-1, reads EAGVAQSPRYKIIEKRQSVAFWCNPISGHATLYWYQQILGQGPKLLIQFQNNGVVDDSQLPKDRFSAERLKGVDSTLKIQPAKLEDSAVYLCASSIPLTGSISYNEQFFGPGTRLTVL.

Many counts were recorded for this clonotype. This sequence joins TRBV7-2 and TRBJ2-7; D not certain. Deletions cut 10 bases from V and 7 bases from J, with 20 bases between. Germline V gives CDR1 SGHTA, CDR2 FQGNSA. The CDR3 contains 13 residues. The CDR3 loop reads CATSRALEFEQYF. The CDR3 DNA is TGTGCCACGTCCCGGGCTCTCGAATTTGAGCAGTACTTC.

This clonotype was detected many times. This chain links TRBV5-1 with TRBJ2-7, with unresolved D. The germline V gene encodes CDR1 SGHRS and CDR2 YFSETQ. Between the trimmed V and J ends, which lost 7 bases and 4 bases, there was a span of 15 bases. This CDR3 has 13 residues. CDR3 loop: CASAVGAGYEQYF. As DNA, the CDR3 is TGCGCCAGCGCGGTAGGAGCTGGGTACGAGCAGTACTTC.

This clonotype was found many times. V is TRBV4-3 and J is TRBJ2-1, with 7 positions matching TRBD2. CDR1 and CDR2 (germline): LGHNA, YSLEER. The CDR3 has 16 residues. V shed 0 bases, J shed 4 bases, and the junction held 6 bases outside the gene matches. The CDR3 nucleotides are TGCGCCAGCAGCCAAGATCTCGAGCGGGGATACAATGAGCAGTTCTTC. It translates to CASSQDLERGYNEQFF.

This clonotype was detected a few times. In DNA form, the CDR3 reads TGCGCCAGCAGCCAAGACAGGTACCCCTACAATGAGCAGTTCTTC. Protein: CASSQDRYPYNEQFF. This chain connects TRBV4-3 to TRBJ2-1; D gene unclear. Trimming shortened V by 0 bases and J by 2 bases, and 8 bases separated the two germline ends. Germline loops: CDR1 LGHNA, CDR2 YSLEER. The CDR3 has 15 amino acids.

CDR3 sequence (DNA): TGCGCCAGCAGCCCGTCTAGCTCGGGCACCTACGAGCAGTACTTC. Amino acid sequence: CASSPSSSGTYEQYF. The chain links TRBV4-3 to TRBJ2-7; possible D gene TRBD2, 5 bases. This CDR3 is built from 15 residues. Trimming pared 4 bases from V and 2 bases from J, leaving 15 bases between. Germline CDR1 LGHNA, CDR2 YSLEER.

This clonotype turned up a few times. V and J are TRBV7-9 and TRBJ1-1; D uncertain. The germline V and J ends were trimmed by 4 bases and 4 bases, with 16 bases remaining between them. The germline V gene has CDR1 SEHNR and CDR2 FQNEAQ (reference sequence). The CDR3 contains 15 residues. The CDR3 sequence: CASSSTENWGTEAFF. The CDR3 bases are TGTGCCAGCAGCTCTACAGAAAATTGGGGCACTGAAGCTTTCTTT.

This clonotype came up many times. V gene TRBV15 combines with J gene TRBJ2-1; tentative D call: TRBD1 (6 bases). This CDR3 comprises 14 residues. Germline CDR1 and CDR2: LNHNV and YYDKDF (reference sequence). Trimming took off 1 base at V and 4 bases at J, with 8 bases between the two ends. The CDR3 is CATSRVQGYNEQFF. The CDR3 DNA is TGTGCCACCAGCAGAGTGCAGGGGTACAATGAGCAGTTCTTC.

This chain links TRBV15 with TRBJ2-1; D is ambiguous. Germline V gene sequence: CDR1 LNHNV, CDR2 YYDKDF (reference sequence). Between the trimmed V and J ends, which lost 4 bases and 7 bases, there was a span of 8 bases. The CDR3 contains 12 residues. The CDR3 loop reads CATSITRNEQFF. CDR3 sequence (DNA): TGTGCCACCAGCATAACGCGGAATGAGCAGTTCTTC.

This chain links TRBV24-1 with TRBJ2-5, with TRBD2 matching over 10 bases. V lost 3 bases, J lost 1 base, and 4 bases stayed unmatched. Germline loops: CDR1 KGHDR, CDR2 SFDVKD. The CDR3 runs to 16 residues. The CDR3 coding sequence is TGTGCCACCAGTGATAACCCTAGCGGGGGCCAAGAGACCCAGTACTTC. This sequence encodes CATSDNPSGGQETQYF.

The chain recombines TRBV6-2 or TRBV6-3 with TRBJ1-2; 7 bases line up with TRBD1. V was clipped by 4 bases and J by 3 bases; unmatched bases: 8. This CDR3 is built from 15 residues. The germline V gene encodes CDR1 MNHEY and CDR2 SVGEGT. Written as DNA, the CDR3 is TGTGCCAGCAGTTGGACCGGGACAGACTACTATGGCTACACCTTC. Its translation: CASSWTGTDYYGYTF.

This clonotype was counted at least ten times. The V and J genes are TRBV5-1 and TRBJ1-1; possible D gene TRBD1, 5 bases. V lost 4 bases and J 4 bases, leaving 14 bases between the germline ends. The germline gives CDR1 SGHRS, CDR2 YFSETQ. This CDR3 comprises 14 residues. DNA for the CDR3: TGCGCCAGCAGCCTCTCCAGGGCGAGCACTGAAGCTTTCTTT. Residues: CASSLSRASTEAFF.

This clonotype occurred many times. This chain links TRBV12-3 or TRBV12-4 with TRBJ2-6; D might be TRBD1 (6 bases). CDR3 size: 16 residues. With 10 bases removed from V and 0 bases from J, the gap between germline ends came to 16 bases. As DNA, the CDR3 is TGTGCCATCGACGGACAGATCGACTCTGGGGCCAACGTCCTGACTTTC. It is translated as CAIDGQIDSGANVLTF.

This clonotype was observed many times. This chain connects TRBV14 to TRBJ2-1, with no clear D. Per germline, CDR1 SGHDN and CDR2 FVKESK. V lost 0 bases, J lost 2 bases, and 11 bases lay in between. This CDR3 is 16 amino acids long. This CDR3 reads CASSQEIYTPYNEQFF. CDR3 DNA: TGTGCCAGCAGCCAAGAAATTTACACGCCCTACAATGAGCAGTTCTTC.

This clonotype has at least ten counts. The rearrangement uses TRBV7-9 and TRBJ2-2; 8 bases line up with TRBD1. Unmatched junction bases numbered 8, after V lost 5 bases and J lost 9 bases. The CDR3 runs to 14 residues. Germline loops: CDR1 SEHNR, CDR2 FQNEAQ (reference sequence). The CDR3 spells CASSPHRGNWELFF. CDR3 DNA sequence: TGTGCCAGCAGCCCCCACAGGGGGAACTGGGAGCTGTTTTTT.

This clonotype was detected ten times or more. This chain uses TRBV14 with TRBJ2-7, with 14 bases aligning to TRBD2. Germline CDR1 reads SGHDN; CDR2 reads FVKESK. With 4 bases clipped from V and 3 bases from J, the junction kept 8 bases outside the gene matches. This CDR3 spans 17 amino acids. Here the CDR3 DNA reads TGTGCCAGCAGCCTCCGGACTAGCGGGAGGTTCCTCTACGAGCAGTACTTC. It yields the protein CASSLRTSGRFLYEQYF.

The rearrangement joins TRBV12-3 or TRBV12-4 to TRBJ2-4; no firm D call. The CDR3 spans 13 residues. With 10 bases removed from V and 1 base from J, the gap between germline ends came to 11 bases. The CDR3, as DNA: TGTGCCACCCAAGAGGCGGCCAAAAACATTCAGTACTTC. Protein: CATQEAAKNIQYF.

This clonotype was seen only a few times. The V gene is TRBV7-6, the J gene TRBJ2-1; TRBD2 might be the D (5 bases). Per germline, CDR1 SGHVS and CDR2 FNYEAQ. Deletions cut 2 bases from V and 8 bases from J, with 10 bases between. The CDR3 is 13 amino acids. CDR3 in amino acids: CASSLPGNDEQFF. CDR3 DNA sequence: TGTGCCAGCAGCTTACCCGGGAATGATGAGCAGTTCTTC.

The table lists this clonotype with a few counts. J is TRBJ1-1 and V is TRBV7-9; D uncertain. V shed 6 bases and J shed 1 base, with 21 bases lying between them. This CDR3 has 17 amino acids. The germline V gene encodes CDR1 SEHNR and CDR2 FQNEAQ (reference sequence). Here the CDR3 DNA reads TGTGCCAGCAGTTCTCGGCCCCTGCCTTGGAAGAACACTGAAGCTTTCTTT. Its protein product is CASSSRPLPWKNTEAFF.

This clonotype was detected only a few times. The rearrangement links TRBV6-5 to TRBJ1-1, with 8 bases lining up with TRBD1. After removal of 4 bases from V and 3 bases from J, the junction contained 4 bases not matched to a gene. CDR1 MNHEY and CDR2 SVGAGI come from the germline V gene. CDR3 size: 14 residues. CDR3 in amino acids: CASSSLTGDTEAFF. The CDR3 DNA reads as TGTGCCAGCAGTTCCCTGACAGGGGACACTGAAGCTTTCTTT.

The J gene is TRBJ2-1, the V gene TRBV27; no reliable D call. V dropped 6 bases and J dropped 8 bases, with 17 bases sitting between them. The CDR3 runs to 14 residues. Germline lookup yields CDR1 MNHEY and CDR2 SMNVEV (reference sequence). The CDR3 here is CASSDEIRLHEQFF. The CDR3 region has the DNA TGTGCCAGCAGCGACGAAATTAGACTCCATGAGCAGTTCTTC.

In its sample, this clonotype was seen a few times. The DNA of the CDR3 is TGTGCCAGCAGCTCGGACAGGAGCGGAGCTACCTACGAGCAGTACTTC. Encoded protein: CASSSDRSGATYEQYF. This rearrangement joins TRBV7-9 to TRBJ2-7, with 7 bases identical to TRBD1. The CDR3 length is 16 residues. Germline V gene data show CDR1 as SEHNR and CDR2 as FQNEAQ (reference sequence). V was pared by 4 bases and J by 2 bases, with 11 bases of the junction left unmatched.

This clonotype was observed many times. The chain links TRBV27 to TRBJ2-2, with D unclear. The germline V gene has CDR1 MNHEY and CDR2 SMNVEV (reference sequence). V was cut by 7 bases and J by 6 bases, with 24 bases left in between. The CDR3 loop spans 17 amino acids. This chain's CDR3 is CASTKGRVLKGPGELFF. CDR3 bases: TGTGCCAGCACCAAGGGTCGGGTGCTAAAAGGTCCCGGGGAGCTGTTTTTT.

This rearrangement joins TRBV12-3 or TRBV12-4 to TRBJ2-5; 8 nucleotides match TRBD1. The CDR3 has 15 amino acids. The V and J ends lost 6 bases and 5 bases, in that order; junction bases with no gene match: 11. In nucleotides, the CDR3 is TGTGCCAGCAGCCCCACCGGACAGGGCGGTGAGACCCAGTACTTC. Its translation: CASSPTGQGGETQYF.

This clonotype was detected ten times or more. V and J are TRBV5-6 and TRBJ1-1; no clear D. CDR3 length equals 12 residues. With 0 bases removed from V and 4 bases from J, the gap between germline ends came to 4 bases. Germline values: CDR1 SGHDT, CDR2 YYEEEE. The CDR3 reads CASSLGLTEAFF. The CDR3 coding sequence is TGTGCCAGCAGCTTGGGGCTCACTGAAGCTTTCTTT.

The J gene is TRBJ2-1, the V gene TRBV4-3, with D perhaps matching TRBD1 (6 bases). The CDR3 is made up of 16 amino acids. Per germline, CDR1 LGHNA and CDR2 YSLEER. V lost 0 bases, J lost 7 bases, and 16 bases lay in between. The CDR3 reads CASSQEGAQTGNEQFF. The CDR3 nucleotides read TGCGCCAGCAGCCAAGAGGGGGCCCAAACAGGGAATGAGCAGTTCTTC.

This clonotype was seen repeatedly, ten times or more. The CDR3 is CASSQDRDSSYEQYF. Written as DNA, the CDR3 is TGCGCCAGCAGCCAAGATCGGGACTCGTCCTACGAGCAGTACTTC. This chain connects TRBV4-3 to TRBJ2-7; D possibly corresponds to TRBD2 (6 bases). V was shortened by 0 bases and J by 1 base, with 10 bases between the two germline ends. There are 15 residues in the CDR3. CDR1 is LGHNA and CDR2 is YSLEER in the germline V gene.